The T cell receptor beta chain described here comes from a study of cytomegalovirus exposure and HLA in healthy donors (dated by TCRdb to about 2017). Study-wide context: According to a later analysis, the approximately 120 validation repertoires were produced on the same platform as the 700 or so repertoires of the first cohort. The study was designed to test whether signatures of past pathogen exposure could be identified by cataloging public T cell receptors. Besides the first cohort of approximately 670 subjects, a separate validation cohort made up of 120 different subjects was used. To predict cytomegalovirus infection status, the study brought together high-throughput TCR immunosequencing, statistical association of individual TCRs with disease status, and machine learning.

Counted from cysteine to phenylalanine, this CDR3 has 15 amino acids. Kept here is only the CDR3 DNA, which spans 45 bases and is read in frame from base 1. V is cut back by 5 bases and J by 5 bases, with 10 bases in the junction unmatched. CDR1 and CDR2 are read off the germline V gene as LGHNT and FRNRAP. The study at large found these results: A few of the identified cytomegalovirus-associated TCR beta chains were confirmed in vitro to be specific for cytomegalovirus antigens. The authors suggested that the approach could potentially be generalized to other disease states and immunological phenotypes. A total of 150 or so TCR beta chains were listed by the study as associated with cytomegalovirus. Cytomegalovirus status was reported to be diagnosed by the classifier with high specificity and sensitivity in both the original and validation cohorts. A later analysis found that TCRs clustered in the first cohort also tended to co-occur in the roughly 120 validation repertoires, with about 94% of cluster scores above 0. A later analysis lacked HLA typing for the validation cohort, so it scored co-occurrence in that cohort across all 110 or so repertoires. Most TCR sequences were seen in very few donors, while some public TCRs were found in many individuals.

Libraries were prepared through the immunoSEQ multiplex PCR assay. As for how the authors treated the data: A statistical classification framework was built to diagnose cytomegalovirus status from the catalog of TCR beta chain sequences. TCRdb obtained this table from immuneACCESS and retained in-frame rearrangements with V and J assigned. These tables miss some clones; where compared with another copy, unresolved V genes account for less than half of the shortfall, and the remainder is unexplained. The DNA gave D and trimming, while V, J and clone size come from that table. This sample comprises 150,000 to 200,000 clones, 75% to 90% of them detected only once. The ten most abundant clones make up less than 9% of the sample. As regards this clone: Its antigen has not been determined. There are no base qualities to consult, and no much larger clone falls within one base.

Donors formed part of the validation cohort, which comprised 120 subjects and was distinct from the first cohort of some 700 subjects. The rearranged segments are TRBV12-5 and TRBJ2-5, with 8 bases aligning to TRBD1. This receptor was taken from a man younger than 35 in good health and CMV-seropositive. What was sequenced was PBMCs. The encoded CDR3 is CASGASGGGRETQYF. The nucleotide sequence reads as follows: TGTGCTAGTGGTGCATCAGGGGGCGGAAGGGAGACCCAGTACTTC.